Below are 21 T cell receptor beta chains sequenced from a single sample in a study of T cells after yellow fever vaccination. TCRdb re-called the 5' RACE reads with MiXCR, one entry per CDR3 protein. The sample shows about 330,000 distinct CDR3 sequences, around 7% of them seen only once. Sequenced here: PBMCs, sampled 45 days after the first yellow fever vaccination. The receptors stem from a man aged 18 to 29 who received the YFV17D yellow fever vaccine.

This clonotype was found a few times. The chain combines TRBV6-5 with TRBJ1-1, with 11 bases identical to TRBD1. J was trimmed by 10 bases and V by 6 bases; bases with no gene match: 4. Germline V CDR1 and CDR2: MNHEY, SVGAGI. The CDR3 spans 12 residues. CDR3 sequence: CASSSGTGGAFF. The CDR3 nucleotides are TGTGCCAGCAGCTCCGGGACAGGGGGAGCTTTCTTT.

The chain joins TRBV6-1 to TRBJ1-1; 9 bases line up with TRBD1. This CDR3 has 17 residues. Germline V lookup: CDR1 MNHNS, CDR2 SASEGT. V lost 7 bases and J lost 0; bases outside the gene matches: 12. The CDR3 spells CASIAGTGKLLNTEAFF. CDR3 nucleotides: TGTGCCAGCATTGCCGGGACAGGGAAGCTCCTGAACACTGAAGCTTTCTTT.

This sequence joins TRBV4-1 and TRBJ2-1; the match to TRBD2 covers 12 bases. The CDR3 is 16 residues long. The trim removed 1 base at V and 8 bases at J, leaving 6 bases unmatched. Germline-derived CDR1 and CDR2 are MGHRA and YSYEKL. DNA for the CDR3: TGCGCCAGCAGCCAAGGGGGGACTAGCGGGTTCTATGAGCAGTTCTTC. Protein: CASSQGGTSGFYEQFF.

This clonotype was seen only a few times. The chain carries TRBV5-4 and TRBJ2-2; no clear D gene. From germline, CDR1 is SGHNT and CDR2 YYREEE (reference sequence). The CDR3 spans 16 residues. The V gene lost 0 bases and the J gene lost 1 base, with 10 bases spanning the gap. In nucleotides, the CDR3 is TGTGCCAGCAGCTTGGCGAATTCCGGGAACACCGGGGAGCTGTTTTTT. As protein: CASSLANSGNTGELFF. Complete variable domain (other parts from reference TRBV5-4 and TRBJ2-2): ETGVTQSPTHLIKTRGQQVTLRCSSQSGHNTVSWYQQALGQGPQFIFQYYREEENGRGNFPPRFSGLQFPNYSSELNVNALELDDSALYLCASSLANSGNTGELFFGEGSRLTVL.

This clonotype was detected a few times. V gene TRBV5-1 combines with J gene TRBJ1-6; maybe TRBD1 (5 bases). The germline V gene has CDR1 SGHRS and CDR2 YFSETQ. V lost 7 bases and J lost 8, with 16 bases in between. The CDR3 has 14 amino acids. CDR3: CASGDGAADSPLHF. In nucleotides, the CDR3 is TGCGCCAGCGGAGACGGGGCAGCCGATTCACCCCTCCACTTT.

This clonotype was detected only a few times. The chain combines TRBV5-1 with TRBJ2-7, with D tentatively TRBD2 (6 bases). This CDR3 has 15 amino acids. Germline CDR1 and CDR2: SGHRS and YFSETQ. V lost 5 bases and J 2 bases, leaving 17 bases between the germline ends. The CDR3 loop reads CASRQPGTDPYEQYV. In DNA, the CDR3 is TGCGCCAGCAGGCAGCCCGGGACTGATCCCTACGAGCAGTACGTC.

This clonotype showed up just a few times. V usage is TRBV29-1 and J usage is TRBJ1-2, with TRBD1 as a possible D gene (5 bases). This CDR3 has 10 amino acids. Germline V gives CDR1 SQVTM, CDR2 ANQGSEA. Trimming removed 4 bases at V and 10 bases at J, with 10 bases between. The CDR3 loop is CSVGQKVYTF. In DNA, the CDR3 is TGCAGCGTTGGACAGAAGGTCTACACCTTC.

This clonotype was counted between two and nine times. The chain couples TRBV5-1 to TRBJ2-3; D is ambiguous. Trimming cost V 0 bases and J 3 bases, with 14 bases left between them. Germline V gives CDR1 SGHRS, CDR2 YFSETQ. The CDR3 spans 16 residues. DNA for the CDR3: TGCGCCAGCAGCTTGGATCCGGGCGGCAGGACAGATACGCAGTATTTT. This translates into CASSLDPGGRTDTQYF.

This clonotype was detected ten times or more. The rearrangement joins TRBV5-1 to TRBJ2-5; possibly TRBD1 for D (6 bases). V was shortened by 4 bases and J by 2 bases, with 12 bases between the two germline ends. This CDR3 is 14 amino acids long. Germline V gives CDR1 SGHRS, CDR2 YFSETQ. CDR3 protein: CASSPGDRQETQYF. CDR3 bases: TGCGCCAGCAGCCCCGGCGACAGGCAAGAGACCCAGTACTTC. The variable domain in full, with the rest retrieved from reference TRBV5-1 and TRBJ2-5, is KAGVTQTPRYLIKTRGQQVTLSCSPISGHRSVSWYQQTPGQGLQFLFEYFSETQRNKGNFPGRFSGRQFSNSRSEMNVSTLELGDSALYLCASSPGDRQETQYFGPGTRLLVL.

The sample holds a few counts of this clonotype. The rearrangement links TRBV5-5 to TRBJ1-1; 7 nucleotides align to TRBD1. The CDR3 loop spans 15 amino acids. The germline CDR1 and CDR2 sequences are SGHKS and YYEKEE (reference sequence). The junction had 9 bases not matched to a gene; V was cut back by 4 bases and J by 3 bases. The CDR3 here is CASSQVTGSDTEAFF. The DNA for the CDR3 is TGTGCCAGCAGCCAGGTGACAGGGTCGGACACTGAAGCTTTCTTT.

This sequence joins TRBV4-2 and TRBJ1-1; D call uncertain. Trimming left V 5 bases short and J 7 bases short, with 8 bases between. The CDR3 consists of 11 residues. Germline CDR1 LGHNA, CDR2 YNFKEQ. The DNA of the CDR3 is TGTGCCAGCAGCGAGAACGATGAAGCTTTCTTT. Its translation is CASSENDEAFF.

This clonotype has ten or more counts. The junction departs from germline at one end; a sequencing error may be responsible. This sequence joins TRBV7-9 and TRBJ2-7, with 7 bases lining up with TRBD1. The germline V gene encodes CDR1 SEHNR and CDR2 FQNEAQ (reference sequence). The CDR3 length is 14 residues. The CDR3, as DNA: TGTGCCAGCAGCTCAATTTACCCCACAGGGGAATCTAGCTTC. Amino acid sequence: CASSSIYPTGESSF.

The chain is built from TRBV5-6 and TRBJ2-7; TRBD2 is a possible D gene (6 bases). CDR1 is SGHDT and CDR2 is YYEEEE in the germline V gene. V lost 2 bases to trimming and J lost 2 bases, with 17 bases between them. This CDR3 region has 16 residues. The CDR3 coding sequence is TGTGCCAGCAGCTTTTACACTGGGGGGAAAACCTACGAGCAGTACTTC. Amino acid sequence: CASSFYTGGKTYEQYF.

This clonotype was counted a few times. The chain has TRBV4-3 and TRBJ1-5; D is undetermined. The CDR3 runs 13 residues. The germline gives CDR1 LGHNA, CDR2 YSLEER. V lost 0 bases and J lost 6, with 6 bases in between. The CDR3 loop is CASSQDPGQPQHF. The DNA of the CDR3 is TGCGCCAGCAGCCAAGATCCGGGTCAGCCCCAGCATTTT.

A few counts support this clonotype. The chain joins TRBV20-1 to TRBJ2-7, with 10 bases identical to TRBD1. J was trimmed by 3 bases and V by 6 bases; bases with no gene match: 11. Germline V gene sequence: CDR1 DFQATT, CDR2 SNEGSKA (reference sequence). CDR3 size: 15 residues. CDR3 residues: CSADGYWTGGYEQYF. In nucleotides, the CDR3 is TGCAGTGCCGATGGTTACTGGACAGGGGGCTACGAGCAGTACTTC.

V is TRBV5-5 and J is TRBJ2-4, with 8 bases that match TRBD1. CDR1 is SGHKS, CDR2 YYEKEE, per germline (reference sequence). V shed 4 bases, J shed 8 bases, and the junction held 8 bases outside the gene matches. The CDR3 has 14 amino acids. This CDR3 is CASSDGQGADIQYF. The DNA for the CDR3 is TGTGCCAGCAGCGATGGACAGGGCGCGGACATTCAGTACTTC.

In its sample, this clonotype was seen a few times. This rearrangement joins TRBV6-1 to TRBJ1-2; 10 bases match TRBD1. Germline trimming cut 5 bases from V and 6 bases from J; bases unmatched to any gene: 15. The CDR3 consists of 17 residues. Germline V lookup: CDR1 MNHNS, CDR2 SASEGT. CDR3 sequence reads: CASSLRDRGFFPDGYTF. CDR3 sequence (DNA): TGTGCCAGCAGTCTCAGGGACAGGGGCTTTTTCCCGGATGGCTACACCTTC.

The genes are TRBV27 and TRBJ2-1; D is perhaps TRBD1 or TRBD2 (6 bases each). Germline CDR1 is MNHEY and CDR2 is SMNVEV (reference sequence). Trimming stripped 5 bases from V and 8 bases from J, with 13 bases between. The CDR3 is 13 residues long. The chain's CDR3 is CASSQGGSDEQFF. The CDR3 nucleotides are TGTGCCAGCAGTCAAGGGGGGTCTGATGAGCAGTTCTTC.

V usage is TRBV19 and J usage is TRBJ2-7, with 7 positions matching TRBD1. From germline, CDR1 is LNHDA and CDR2 SQIVND (reference sequence). The CDR3 spans 12 residues. V shed 5 bases, J shed 7 bases, and the junction held 5 bases outside the gene matches. CDR3 amino acids: CASSAGGREQYF. In DNA form, the CDR3 reads TGTGCCAGTAGTGCAGGGGGTCGGGAGCAGTACTTC.

This clonotype was seen at least ten times. The chain couples TRBV20-1 to TRBJ2-3; 9 bases are shared with TRBD2. The trim removed 7 bases at V and 1 base at J, leaving 3 bases unmatched. This CDR3 contains 13 residues. CDR1 is DFQATT, CDR2 SNEGSKA, per germline (reference sequence). This chain's CDR3 is CSVPSGGTDTQYF. The DNA of the CDR3 is TGCAGTGTCCCTAGCGGGGGCACAGATACGCAGTATTTT.

The V and J genes are TRBV6-1 and TRBJ2-2; 10 bases fit TRBD1. Germline CDR1 reads MNHNS; CDR2 reads SASEGT. This CDR3 is built from 15 residues. Germline trimming cut 6 bases from V and 3 bases from J; bases unmatched to any gene: 4. The CDR3 spells CASRPGQGYTGELFF. The CDR3 DNA follows: TGTGCCAGCAGGCCGGGACAGGGGTACACCGGGGAGCTGTTTTTT.